This TCR beta chain was obtained from a study of T cell responses to AZD1222 COVID-19 vaccine. Overall study context: Pooling covered second doses at about 4 or about 12 weeks. Study results and limitations: Spike-specific TCR breadth and depth both grew after two AZD1222 doses.

The CDR3 has 15 residues. The germline CDR1 and CDR2 sequences are LGHNA and YSLEER. V lost 5 bases and J 4 bases, leaving 17 bases between the germline ends. Here immunoSEQ multiplex PCR was the method, and the copy in TCRdb shows in-frame clones only, minus some. The repertoire holds over 60,000 clones, with roughly 87% as singletons. On this clone itself: What it binds is not known.

The TCR sequence derives from an adult in good health. The sample consisted of peripheral blood, taken on day 0 of AZD1222 vaccination. This chain uses TRBV4-3 with TRBJ2-5; D tentatively reads TRBD1 or TRBD2 (6 bases each). CDR3 DNA sequence: TGCGCCAGCAGCTTAAAACGGGGGCCGGGAGAGACCCAGTACTTC. Encoded protein: CASSLKRGPGETQYF.